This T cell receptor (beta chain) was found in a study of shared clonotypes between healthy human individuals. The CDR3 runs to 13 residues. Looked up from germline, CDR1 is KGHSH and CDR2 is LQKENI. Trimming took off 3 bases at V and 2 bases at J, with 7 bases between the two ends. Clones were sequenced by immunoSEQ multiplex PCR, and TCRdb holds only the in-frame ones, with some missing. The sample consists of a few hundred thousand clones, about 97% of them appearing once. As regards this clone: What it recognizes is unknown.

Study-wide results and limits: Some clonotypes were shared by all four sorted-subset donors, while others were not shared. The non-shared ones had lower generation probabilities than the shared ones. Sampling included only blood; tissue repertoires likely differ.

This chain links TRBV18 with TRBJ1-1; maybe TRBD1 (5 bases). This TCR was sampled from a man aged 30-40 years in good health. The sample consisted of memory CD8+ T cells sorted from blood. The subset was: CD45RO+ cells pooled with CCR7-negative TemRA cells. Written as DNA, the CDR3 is TGTGCCAGCTCACCTTGGGACAACACTGAAGCTTTCTTT. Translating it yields CASSPWDNTEAFF.